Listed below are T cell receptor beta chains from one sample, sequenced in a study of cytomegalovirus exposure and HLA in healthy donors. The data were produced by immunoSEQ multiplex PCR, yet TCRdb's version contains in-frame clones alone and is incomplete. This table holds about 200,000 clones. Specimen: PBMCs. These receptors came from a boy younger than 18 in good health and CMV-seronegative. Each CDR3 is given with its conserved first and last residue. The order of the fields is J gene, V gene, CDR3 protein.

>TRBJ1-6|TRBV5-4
CASSGGAYKGNSPLHF
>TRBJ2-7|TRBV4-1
CASSQARGGYEQYF
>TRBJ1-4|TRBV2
CASGPDNEKLFF
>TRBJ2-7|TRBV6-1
CASSRTVDYEQYF
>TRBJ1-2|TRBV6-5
CASSYGQGYTF
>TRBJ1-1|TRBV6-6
CASSPGQGSTEAFF
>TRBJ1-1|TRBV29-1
CSVEPQGFTLAFF
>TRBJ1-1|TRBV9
CASSPSQGQIEAFF
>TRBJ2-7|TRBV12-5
CASGPHQGFPSYEQYF
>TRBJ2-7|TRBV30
CAWSVFPTGAYQTHYYEQYF
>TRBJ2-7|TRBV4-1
CASSHGQGFYEQYF
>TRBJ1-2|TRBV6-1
CASSEATGASYGYTF
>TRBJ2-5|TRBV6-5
CASTPRPGYQETQYF
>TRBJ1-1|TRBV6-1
CASSEMGQEGAEAFF
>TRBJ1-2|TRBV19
CASNNRGVNGYTF
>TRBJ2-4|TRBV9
CASSEGGAGNIQYF
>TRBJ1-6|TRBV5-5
CASSFRGSSYNSPLHF
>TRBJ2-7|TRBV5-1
CASSLELNSYEQYF
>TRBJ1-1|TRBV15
CATSREDRGNTEAFF
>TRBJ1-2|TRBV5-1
CASGKSGGQGFGGYTF
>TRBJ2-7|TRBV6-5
CASSYSPGSSYEQYF
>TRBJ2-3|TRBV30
CAWSRNSGGWTDTQYF
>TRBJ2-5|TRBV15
CATSSQYQETQYF
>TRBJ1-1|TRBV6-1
CASRGLVNTEAFF
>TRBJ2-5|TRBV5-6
CASSRTRFEETQYF
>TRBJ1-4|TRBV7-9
CASSDAAQATNEKLFF
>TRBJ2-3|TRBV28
CASSAGLAGVVDTQYF
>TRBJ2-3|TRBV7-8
CASSLDRAGQGDTQYF
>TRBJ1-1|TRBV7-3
CASSLTGGGNTEAFF
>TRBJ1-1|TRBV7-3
CASSKRGTDTEAFF
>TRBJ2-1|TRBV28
CASRIGGSYNEQFF
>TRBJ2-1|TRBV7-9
CASSTRQGVSNEQFF
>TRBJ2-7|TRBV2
CASSSRDLFLYGQYF
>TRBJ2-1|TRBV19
CASSLVYNEQFF
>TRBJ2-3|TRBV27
CASSFWDTGEATQYF
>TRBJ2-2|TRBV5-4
CASSLYGGIEELFF
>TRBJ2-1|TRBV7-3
CASSPLAGGRNEQFF
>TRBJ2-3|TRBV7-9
CASSASTDTQYF
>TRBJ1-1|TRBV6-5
CASRSTLSTEAFF
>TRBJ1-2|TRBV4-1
CASSQAPWGTQSYTF
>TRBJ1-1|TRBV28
CASSLTYTEAFF
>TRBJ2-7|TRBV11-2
CASSLANSGGNEQYF
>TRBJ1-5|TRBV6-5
CASSQGRDNQPQHF
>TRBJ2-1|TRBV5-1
CASSTGGAGNEQFF
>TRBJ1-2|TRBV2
CASRDSGVGDYGYTF
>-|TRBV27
CASSLDGPHEQYF
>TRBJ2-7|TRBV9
CASSTGYEQYF
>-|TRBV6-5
CASSTIPGQGHEQYF